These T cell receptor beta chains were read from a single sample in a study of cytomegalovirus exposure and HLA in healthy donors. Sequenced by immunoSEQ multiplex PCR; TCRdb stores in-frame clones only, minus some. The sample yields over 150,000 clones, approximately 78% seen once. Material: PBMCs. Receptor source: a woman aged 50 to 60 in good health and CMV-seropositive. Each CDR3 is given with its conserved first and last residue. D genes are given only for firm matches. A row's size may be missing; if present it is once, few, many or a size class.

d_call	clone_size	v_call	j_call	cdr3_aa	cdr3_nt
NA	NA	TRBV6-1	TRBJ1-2	CASSQNIYGYTF	TGTGCCAGCAGTCAAAACATCTATGGCTACACCTTC
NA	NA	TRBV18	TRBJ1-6	CASSRGGDNSPLHF	TGTGCCAGCTCACGGGGAGGAGATAATTCACCCCTCCACTTT
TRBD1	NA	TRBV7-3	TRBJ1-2	CASSPSGTGIYGYTF	TGTGCCAGCAGCCCCTCCGGGACAGGGATCTATGGCTACACCTTC
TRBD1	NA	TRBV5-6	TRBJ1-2	CASSLGGTGAVGYTF	TGTGCCAGCAGCTTGGGGGGGACAGGGGCCGTTGGCTACACCTTC
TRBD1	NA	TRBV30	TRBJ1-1	CAWADRGFGEAFF	TGTGCCTGGGCAGACAGGGGGTTTGGGGAAGCTTTCTTT
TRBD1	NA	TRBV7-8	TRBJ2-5	CASSVDRGIGETQYF	TGTGCCAGCAGCGTAGACAGGGGGATTGGGGAGACCCAGTACTTC
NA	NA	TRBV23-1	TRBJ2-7	CASNFRDTLSYEQYF	TGCGCCAGCAACTTCCGGGACACCCTCTCCTACGAGCAGTACTTC
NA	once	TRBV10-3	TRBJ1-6	CAISPNAGGPSPLHF	TGTGCCATCAGCCCTAACGCGGGGGGCCCTTCACCCCTCCACTTT
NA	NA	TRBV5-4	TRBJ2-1	CASSLGGGHYNEQFF	TGTGCCAGCAGCTTGGGGGGGGGCCACTACAATGAGCAGTTCTTC
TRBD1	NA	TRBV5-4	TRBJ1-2	CASSLGPTSGTADGYTF	TGTGCCAGCAGCTTGGGGCCGACTTCCGGGACAGCTGATGGCTACACCTTC
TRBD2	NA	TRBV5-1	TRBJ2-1	CASSLAGGLAGDEQFF	TGCGCCAGCAGCTTGGCGGGTGGACTAGCTGGAGATGAGCAGTTCTTC
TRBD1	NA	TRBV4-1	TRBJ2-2	CASDRDNTGELFF	TGCGCCAGCGACAGGGATAACACCGGGGAGCTGTTTTTT
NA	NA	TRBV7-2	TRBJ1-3	CASSFWHQSSGNTIYF	TGTGCCAGCAGCTTTTGGCACCAAAGCTCTGGAAACACCATATATTTT
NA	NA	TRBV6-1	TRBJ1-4	CASRTTGTNEKLFF	TGTGCCAGCAGGACAACAGGAACTAATGAAAAACTGTTTTTT
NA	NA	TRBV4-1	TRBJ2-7	CASSLDQQGIGYEQYF	TGCGCCAGCAGCCTCGACCAGCAGGGGATCGGGTACGAGCAGTACTTC
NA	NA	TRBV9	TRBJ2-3	CASSPRKGAGTYTDTQYF	TGTGCCAGCAGCCCACGGAAGGGGGCCGGGACTTACACAGATACGCAGTATTTT
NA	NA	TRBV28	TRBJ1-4	CASSGGVGPNEKLFF	TGTGCCAGCAGCGGGGGGGTTGGTCCTAATGAAAAACTGTTTTTT
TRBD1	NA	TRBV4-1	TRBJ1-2	CASSQTRGQGHGYTF	TGCGCCAGCAGCCAAACGCGCGGACAGGGCCATGGCTACACCTTC